This TCR beta chain came from a study of cytomegalovirus exposure and HLA in healthy donors. V lost 0 bases and J lost 7, with 17 bases in between. The CDR3 loop spans 15 amino acids. Germline-derived CDR1 and CDR2 are SGHRS and YFSETQ. A multiplex PCR was run with 60 Vbeta primers and 13 Jbeta primers. The assay was immunoSEQ multiplex PCR, and TCRdb's table has in-frame clones only and misses some. The sample has some 120,000 clones, 70% to 85% seen once; the top ten hold 3.5% to 4.5%. The chain combines TRBV5-1 with TRBJ2-7, with a weak D call TRBD2 (5 bases). This receptor was obtained from a man in his forties or fifties in good health and CMV-seropositive. The sequenced sample was PBMCs. CDR3 nucleotide sequence: TGCGCCAGCAGCTTGGATAGGACTGGGGTTAGAGAGCAGTACTTC. It specifies CASSLDRTGVREQYF.